Described below is a single T cell receptor (beta chain) sequence and its context. Its antigen remains unidentified. The sample belongs to a study of T cell responses to AZD1222 COVID-19 vaccine. Study-wide results and limits: There were vaccine-associated CD4 TCRs across spike, dominant at 160-218 and 743-854. Variant regions that are unmutated are reportedly the target of nearly half of spike-specific TCRs. Only five to seven individuals given AZD1222 were seropositive at baseline.

Clones were read by immunoSEQ multiplex PCR, and TCRdb kept only the in-frame ones, dropping some. The sample includes approximately 130,000 clones, roughly 92% of them seen just once. V was clipped by 0 bases and J by 2 bases, with 10 bases between them. Germline lookup yields CDR1 SNHLY and CDR2 FYNNEI. This CDR3 comprises 15 residues. The TCR originated in an adult in good health. V is TRBV2 and J is TRBJ1-2; the D is unclear. The sequenced sample was peripheral blood, obtained on day 0 of AZD1222 vaccination. CDR3 amino acids: CASSEARQINYGYTF. CDR3 nucleotide sequence: TGTGCCAGCAGTGAAGCGCGGCAGATCAACTATGGCTACACCTTC.